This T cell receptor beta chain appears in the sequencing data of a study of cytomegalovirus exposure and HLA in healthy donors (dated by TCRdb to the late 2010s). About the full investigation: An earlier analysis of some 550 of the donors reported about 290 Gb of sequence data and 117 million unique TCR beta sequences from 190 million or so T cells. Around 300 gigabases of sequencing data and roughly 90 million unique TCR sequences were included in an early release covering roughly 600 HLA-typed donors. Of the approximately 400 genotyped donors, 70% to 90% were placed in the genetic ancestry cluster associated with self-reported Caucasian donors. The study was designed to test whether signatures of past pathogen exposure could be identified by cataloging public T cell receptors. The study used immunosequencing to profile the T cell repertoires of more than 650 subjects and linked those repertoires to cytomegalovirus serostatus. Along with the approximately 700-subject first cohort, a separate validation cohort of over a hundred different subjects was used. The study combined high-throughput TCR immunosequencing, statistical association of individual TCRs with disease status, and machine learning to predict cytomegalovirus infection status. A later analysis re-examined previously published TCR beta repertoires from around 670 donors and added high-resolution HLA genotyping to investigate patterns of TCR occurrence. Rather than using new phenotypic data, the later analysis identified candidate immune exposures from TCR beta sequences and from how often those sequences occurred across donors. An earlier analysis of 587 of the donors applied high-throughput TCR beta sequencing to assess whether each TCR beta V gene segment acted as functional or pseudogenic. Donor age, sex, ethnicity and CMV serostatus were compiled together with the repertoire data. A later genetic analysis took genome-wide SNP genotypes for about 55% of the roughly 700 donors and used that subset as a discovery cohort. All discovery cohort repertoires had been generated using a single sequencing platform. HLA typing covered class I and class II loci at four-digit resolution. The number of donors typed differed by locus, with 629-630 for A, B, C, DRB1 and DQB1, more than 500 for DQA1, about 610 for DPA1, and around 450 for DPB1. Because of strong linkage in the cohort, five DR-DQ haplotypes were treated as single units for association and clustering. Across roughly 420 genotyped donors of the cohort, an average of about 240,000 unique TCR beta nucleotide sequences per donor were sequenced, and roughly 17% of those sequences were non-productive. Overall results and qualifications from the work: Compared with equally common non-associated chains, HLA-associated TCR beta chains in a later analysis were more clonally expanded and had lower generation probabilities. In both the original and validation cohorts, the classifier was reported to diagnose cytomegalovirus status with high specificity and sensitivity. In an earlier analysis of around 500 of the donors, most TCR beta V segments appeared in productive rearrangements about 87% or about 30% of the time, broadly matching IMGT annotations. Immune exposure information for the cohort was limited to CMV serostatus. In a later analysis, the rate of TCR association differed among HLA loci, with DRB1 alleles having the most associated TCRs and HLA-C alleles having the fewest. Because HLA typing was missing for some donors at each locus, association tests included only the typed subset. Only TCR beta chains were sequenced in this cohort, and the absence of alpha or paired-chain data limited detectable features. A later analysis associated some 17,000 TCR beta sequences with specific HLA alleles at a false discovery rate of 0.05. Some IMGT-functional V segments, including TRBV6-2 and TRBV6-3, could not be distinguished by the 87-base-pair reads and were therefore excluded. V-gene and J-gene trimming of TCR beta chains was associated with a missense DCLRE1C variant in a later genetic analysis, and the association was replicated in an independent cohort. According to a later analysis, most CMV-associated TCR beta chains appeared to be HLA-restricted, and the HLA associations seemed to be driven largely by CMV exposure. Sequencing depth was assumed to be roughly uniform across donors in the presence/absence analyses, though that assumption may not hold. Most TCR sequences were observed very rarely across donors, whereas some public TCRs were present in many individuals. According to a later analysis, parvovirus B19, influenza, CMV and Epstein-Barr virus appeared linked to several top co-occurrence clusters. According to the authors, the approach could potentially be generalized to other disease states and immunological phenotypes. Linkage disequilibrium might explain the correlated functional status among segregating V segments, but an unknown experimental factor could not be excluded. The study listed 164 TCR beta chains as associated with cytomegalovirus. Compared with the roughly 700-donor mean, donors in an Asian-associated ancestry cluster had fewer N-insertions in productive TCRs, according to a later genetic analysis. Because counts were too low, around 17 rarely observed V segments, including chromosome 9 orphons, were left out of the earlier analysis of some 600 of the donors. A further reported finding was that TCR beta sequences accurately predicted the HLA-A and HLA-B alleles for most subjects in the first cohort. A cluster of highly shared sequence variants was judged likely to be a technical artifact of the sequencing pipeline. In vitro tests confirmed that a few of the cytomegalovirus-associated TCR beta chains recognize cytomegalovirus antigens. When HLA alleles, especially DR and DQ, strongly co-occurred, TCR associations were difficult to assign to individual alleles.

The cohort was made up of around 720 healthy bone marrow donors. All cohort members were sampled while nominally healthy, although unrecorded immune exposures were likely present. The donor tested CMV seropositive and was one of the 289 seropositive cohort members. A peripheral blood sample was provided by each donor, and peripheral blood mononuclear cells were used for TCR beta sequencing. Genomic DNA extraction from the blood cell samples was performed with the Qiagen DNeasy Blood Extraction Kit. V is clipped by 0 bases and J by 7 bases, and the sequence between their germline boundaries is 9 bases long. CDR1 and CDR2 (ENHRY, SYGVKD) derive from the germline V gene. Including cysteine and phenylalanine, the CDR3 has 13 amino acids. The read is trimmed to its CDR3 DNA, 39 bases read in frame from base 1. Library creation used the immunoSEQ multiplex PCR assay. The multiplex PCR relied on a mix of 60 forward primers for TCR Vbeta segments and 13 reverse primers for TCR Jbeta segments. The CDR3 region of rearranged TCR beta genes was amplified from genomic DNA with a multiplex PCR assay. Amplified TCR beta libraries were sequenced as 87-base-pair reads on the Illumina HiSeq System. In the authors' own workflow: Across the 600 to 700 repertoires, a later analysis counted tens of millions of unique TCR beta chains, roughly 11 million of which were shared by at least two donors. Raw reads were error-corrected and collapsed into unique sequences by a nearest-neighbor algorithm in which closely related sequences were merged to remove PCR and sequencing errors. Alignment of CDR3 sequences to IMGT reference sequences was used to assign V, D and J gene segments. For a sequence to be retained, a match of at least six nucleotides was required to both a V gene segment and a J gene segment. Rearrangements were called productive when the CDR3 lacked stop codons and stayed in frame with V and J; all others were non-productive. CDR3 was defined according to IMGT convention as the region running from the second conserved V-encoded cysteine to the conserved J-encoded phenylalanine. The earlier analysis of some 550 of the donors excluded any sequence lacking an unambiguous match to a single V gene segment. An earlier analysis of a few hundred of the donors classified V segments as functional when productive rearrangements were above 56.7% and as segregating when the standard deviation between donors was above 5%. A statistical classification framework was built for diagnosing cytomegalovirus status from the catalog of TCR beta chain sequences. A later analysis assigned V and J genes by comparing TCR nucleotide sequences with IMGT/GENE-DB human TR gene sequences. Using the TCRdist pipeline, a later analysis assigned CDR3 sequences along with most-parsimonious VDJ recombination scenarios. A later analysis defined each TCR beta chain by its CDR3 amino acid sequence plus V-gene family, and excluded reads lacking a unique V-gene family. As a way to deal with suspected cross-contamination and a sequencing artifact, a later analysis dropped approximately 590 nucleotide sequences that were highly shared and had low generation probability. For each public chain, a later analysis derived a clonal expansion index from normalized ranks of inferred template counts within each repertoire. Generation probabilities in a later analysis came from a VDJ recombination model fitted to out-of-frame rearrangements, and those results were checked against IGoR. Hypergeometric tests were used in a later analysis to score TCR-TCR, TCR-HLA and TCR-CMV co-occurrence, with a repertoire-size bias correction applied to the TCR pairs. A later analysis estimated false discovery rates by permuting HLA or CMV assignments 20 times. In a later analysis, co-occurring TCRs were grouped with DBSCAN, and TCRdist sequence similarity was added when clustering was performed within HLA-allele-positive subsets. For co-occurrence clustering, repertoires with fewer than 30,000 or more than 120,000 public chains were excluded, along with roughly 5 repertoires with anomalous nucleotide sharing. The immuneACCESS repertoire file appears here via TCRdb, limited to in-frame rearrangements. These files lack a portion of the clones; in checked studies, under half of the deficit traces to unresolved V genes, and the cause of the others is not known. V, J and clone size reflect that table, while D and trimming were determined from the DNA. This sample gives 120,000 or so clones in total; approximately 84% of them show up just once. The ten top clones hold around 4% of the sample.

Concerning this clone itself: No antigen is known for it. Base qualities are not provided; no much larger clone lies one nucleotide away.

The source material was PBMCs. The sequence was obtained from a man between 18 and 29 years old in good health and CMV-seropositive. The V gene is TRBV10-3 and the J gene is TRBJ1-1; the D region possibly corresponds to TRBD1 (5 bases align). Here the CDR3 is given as CAISESGQGEAFF. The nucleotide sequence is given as TGTGCCATCAGTGAGTCGGGGCAGGGTGAAGCTTTCTTT.